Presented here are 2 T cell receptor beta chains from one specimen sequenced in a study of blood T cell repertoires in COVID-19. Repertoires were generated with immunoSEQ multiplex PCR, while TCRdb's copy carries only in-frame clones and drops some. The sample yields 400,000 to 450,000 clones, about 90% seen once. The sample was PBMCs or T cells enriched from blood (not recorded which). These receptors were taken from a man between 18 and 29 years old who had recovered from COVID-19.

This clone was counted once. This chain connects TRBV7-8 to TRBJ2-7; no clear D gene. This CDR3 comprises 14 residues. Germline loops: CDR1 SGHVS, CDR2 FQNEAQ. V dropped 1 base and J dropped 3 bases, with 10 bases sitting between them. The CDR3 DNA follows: TGTGCCAGCAGCTTAGACGTGGGCAACTACGAGCAGTACTTC. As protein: CASSLDVGNYEQYF.

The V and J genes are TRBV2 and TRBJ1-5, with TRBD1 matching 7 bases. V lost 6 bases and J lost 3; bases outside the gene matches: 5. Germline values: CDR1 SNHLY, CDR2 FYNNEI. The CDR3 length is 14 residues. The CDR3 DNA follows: TGTGCCAGCAGGGACAGGACTAACAATCAGCCCCAGCATTTT. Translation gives CASRDRTNNQPQHF.